This is a list of T cell receptor beta chains from one sample in a study of blood T cell repertoires in COVID-19. Sequencing used immunoSEQ multiplex PCR; TCRdb keeps in-frame clones, though not all of them. This table has about 170,000 clones, approximately 90% appearing once. Sequences were obtained from peripheral blood. The receptor set was obtained from a man aged 50 or older who had recovered from COVID-19. The CDR3 runs from the conserved cysteine through the conserved F or W. A D gene is named only where the DNA matches it firmly. Size is stated for part of the rows, as once, few or many counts, or as a class when the clone is expanded.

j_gene,d_gene,abundance,v_gene,CDR3nt,CDR3aa
TRBJ1-5,-,-,TRBV19,TGTGCCAGTAGTAGTCGGCAGGGGAGTAGCAATCAGCCCCAGCATTTT,CASSSRQGSSNQPQHF
TRBJ2-7,-,-,TRBV14,TGTGCCAGCAGTGCCACCTCTCATAGGGGCGAGCAGTACTTC,CASSATSHRGEQYF
TRBJ1-4,-,-,TRBV19,TGTGCCAGTAGTATCGGGAATGAAAAACTGTTTTTT,CASSIGNEKLFF
TRBJ2-5,TRBD2,-,TRBV3-1/TRBV3-2,TGTGCCAGCAGCCACGGGACTAGCGGGAGGGCGGGGGAGACCCAGTACTTC,CASSHGTSGRAGETQYF
TRBJ2-5,TRBD1,-,TRBV19,TGTGCCAGTAGTGGGGACAGGGGACCAGGGACCCAGTACTTC,CASSGDRGPGTQYF
TRBJ2-3,-,-,TRBV18,TGTGCCAGCTCACCGATGGCCGTGGGGCTAACCCGATCATCTAGCACAGATACGCAGTATTTT,CASSPMAVGLTRSSSTDTQYF
TRBJ1-5,-,once,TRBV3-1/TRBV3-2,TGTGCCAGCAGCCAAGACAAACAGCCCCAGCATTTT,CASSQDKQPQHF
TRBJ2-1,TRBD1,-,TRBV7-6,TGTGCCAGCAGCCATGCCCGGACAGGGTGGAATGAGCAGTTCTTC,CASSHARTGWNEQFF
TRBJ1-2,-,-,TRBV6-5,TGTGCCAGCAGAAGACAGAGCCTCGACTATGGCTACACCTTC,CASRRQSLDYGYTF
TRBJ2-6,-,-,TRBV19,TGTGCCAGTACCGGAAATCAGGGGTCCGCTGGGGCCAACGTCCTGACTTTC,CASTGNQGSAGANVLTF
TRBJ2-1,-,-,TRBV5-1,TGCGCCAGCAGCCTGGATAGGGGAACGGGTCGGAATGAGCAGTTCTTC,CASSLDRGTGRNEQFF
TRBJ1-1,TRBD1,-,TRBV5-1,TGCGCCAGCAGCTTTAACCCCCCGGACAGGGGGGACACTGAAGCTTTCTTT,CASSFNPPDRGDTEAFF
TRBJ1-4,-,-,TRBV9,TGTGCCAGCAGCGTAGCAGGGGTTAATGAAAAACTGTTTTTT,CASSVAGVNEKLFF
TRBJ1-4,TRBD1,-,TRBV2,TGTGCCAGCAGGAGACAGGGGGCGCCTAATGAAAAACTGTTTTTT,CASRRQGAPNEKLFF
TRBJ2-1,-,-,TRBV6-5,TGTGCCAGCGTCAGGGGGGTAGGGACCTACAATGAGCAGTTCTTC,CASVRGVGTYNEQFF
TRBJ1-1,TRBD1,-,TRBV6-2/TRBV6-3,TGTGCCAGCAGTTACTATGCGGGACAGGGAATGGGGAACACTGAAGCTTTCTTT,CASSYYAGQGMGNTEAFF
TRBJ2-1,TRBD1,-,TRBV19,TGTGCCAGTACCCGGGACAGGGGCAATGAGCAGTTCTTC,CASTRDRGNEQFF
TRBJ1-6,-,few,TRBV11-2,TGTGCCAGCAGCCTAACCCCCAGGGGATCACCCCTCCACTTT,CASSLTPRGSPLHF
TRBJ2-1,-,few,TRBV29-1,TGCAGCGTCACCGAGATCATGTACAATGAGCAGTTCTTC,CSVTEIMYNEQFF
TRBJ2-3,TRBD2,-,TRBV4-1,TGCGCCAGCAGCCAAGGCGGGACTAGCGGGGATACGCAGTATTTT,CASSQGGTSGDTQYF
TRBJ1-2,TRBD1,once,TRBV2,TGTGCCACCCACACAGGGGGACGGGACTATGGCTACACCTTC,CATHTGGRDYGYTF
TRBJ2-1,-,-,TRBV9,TGTGCCAGCAGCGTCTCCCGAAGGAGTAGTAGAGGCTACAATGAGCAGTTCTTC,CASSVSRRSSRGYNEQFF
TRBJ1-5,-,few,TRBV5-1,TGCGCCAGCAGCTCCGCATCGGGTCAGCCCCAGCATTTT,CASSSASGQPQHF
TRBJ1-1,-,once,TRBV5-4,TGTGCCAGCAGCTTGGGGGGGGGAACGACGGACACTGAAGCTTTCTTT,CASSLGGGTTDTEAFF
TRBJ2-1,TRBD2,-,TRBV6-2/TRBV6-3,TGTGCCAGCAGTAAATATGGGACTAGCGGGGGAAATGAGCAGTTCTTC,CASSKYGTSGGNEQFF
TRBJ2-2,TRBD2,few,TRBV19,TGTGCCAGTAGTATTTCAAGCGGGAGGTCGGACACCGGGGAGCTGTTTTTT,CASSISSGRSDTGELFF
TRBJ2-7,-,-,TRBV21-1,TGTGCCAGCAGCAAAGGTCACAGGCCTTCCTACGAGCAGTACTTC,CASSKGHRPSYEQYF
TRBJ2-3,TRBD1,-,TRBV7-3,TGTGCCAGCAGCCCTACTGGGGCAGGGGGTGGCACAGATACGCAGTATTTT,CASSPTGAGGGTDTQYF
TRBJ2-7,-,-,TRBV28,TGTGCCAGCACCGATGGAGGGCGGTACGAGCAGTACTTC,CASTDGGRYEQYF
TRBJ2-1,-,-,TRBV24-1,TGTGCCACCAGTTCTAGCGATTACAATGAGCAGTTCTTC,CATSSSDYNEQFF
TRBJ1-3,TRBD1,-,TRBV3-1/TRBV3-2,TGTGCCAGCAGCCCTGGACAGGGAAGGGGAAACACCATATATTTT,CASSPGQGRGNTIYF
TRBJ2-1,-,-,TRBV5-6,TGTGCCAGCAGCACAGGGTTCCTCTCCAGCTCCTACAATGAGCAGTTCTTC,CASSTGFLSSSYNEQFF
TRBJ1-6,-,once,TRBV30,TGTGCCTGGAGTGTAGGTCCGGGCTCCTATAATTCACCCCTCCACTTT,CAWSVGPGSYNSPLHF
TRBJ2-7,TRBD1,-,TRBV27,TGTGCCAGCAGTCCACAGGGGCTCCTTACCTACGAGCAGTACTTC,CASSPQGLLTYEQYF
TRBJ2-1,TRBD2,-,TRBV3-1/TRBV3-2,TGTGCCAGCAGCCAAGATCGGCTAGCGGGGGTTAACAATGAGCAGTTCTTC,CASSQDRLAGVNNEQFF
TRBJ1-2,-,-,TRBV28,TGTGCCAGCAGTTTGGGGGGGGCCGCTAGGGTTTATGGCTACACCTTC,CASSLGGAARVYGYTF
TRBJ2-7,TRBD2,-,TRBV5-1,TGCGCCAGCAGCTTGGGGTCCTTAGCGGGAAGCTCCTACGAGCAGTACTTC,CASSLGSLAGSSYEQYF
TRBJ2-5,TRBD1,-,TRBV6-4,TGTGCCAGCAGCCTTGGGACAGCCCAAGGGGAGACCCAGTACTTC,CASSLGTAQGETQYF
TRBJ1-2,-,-,TRBV20-1,TGCAGTGCTAGTGGGGGGGGCGCGGGTTATGGCTACACCTTC,CSASGGGAGYGYTF
TRBJ2-5,-,-,TRBV29-1,TGCAGCGCTGGGAGGTACCAAGAGACCCAGTACTTC,CSAGRYQETQYF
TRBJ1-1,-,-,TRBV3-1/TRBV3-2,TGTGCCAGCAGCCACCCCAGCGGGACGCGGACTGAAGCTTTCTTT,CASSHPSGTRTEAFF
TRBJ2-7,TRBD1,once,TRBV14,TGTGCCAGCAGCACACGGACAGGGCTGCGGGAGCAGTACTTC,CASSTRTGLREQYF
TRBJ2-1,-,-,TRBV28,TGTGCCAGCAAATATGGGAGCGTCACGGGCAATGAGCAGTTCTTC,CASKYGSVTGNEQFF
TRBJ2-5,-,few,TRBV5-4,TGTGCCAGCAGCTTGGGCGGTATGGGGGGGCGCCGAGAGACCCAGTACTTC,CASSLGGMGGRRETQYF
TRBJ1-2,-,-,TRBV6-5,TGTGCCAGCAGTTTGACAGGTCCTAACTATGGCTACACCTTC,CASSLTGPNYGYTF
TRBJ2-7,-,-,TRBV27,TGTGCCAGCAGTCTTTATCCACTCCTGTCCTCCTACGAGCAGTACTTC,CASSLYPLLSSYEQYF
TRBJ2-5,TRBD1,-,TRBV20-1,TGCAGTGCTAGTGGCCAGGGGGTTCAAGAGACCCAGTACTTC,CSASGQGVQETQYF
TRBJ1-6,-,-,TRBV6-4,TGTGCCAGCAGGGAGGACGCCCTTGGGAATTCACCCCTCCACTTT,CASREDALGNSPLHF
TRBJ2-1,-,-,TRBV29-1,TGCAGCGCCATTAGCAGATACAATGAGCAGTTCTTC,CSAISRYNEQFF
TRBJ1-5,TRBD1,-,TRBV3-1/TRBV3-2,TGTGCCAGCAGCCAAGTACCCCCGGGACAGGGCTTCGGGCAGCCCCAGCATTTT,CASSQVPPGQGFGQPQHF
TRBJ2-7,-,-,TRBV7-9,TGTGCCAGCAGCTTAGTCGGAAGGGGTCGCGAGCAGTACTTC,CASSLVGRGREQYF
TRBJ1-3,TRBD1,once,TRBV6-5,TGTGCCAGCAGTTCGACAGGGTTGGCAAACACCATATATTTT,CASSSTGLANTIYF
TRBJ2-4,TRBD2,-,TRBV2,TGTGCCAGCAGTGAAGGGACTAGCGGGAGGGGGGCCAAAAACATTCAGTACTTC,CASSEGTSGRGAKNIQYF
TRBJ2-7,-,-,TRBV11-2,TGTGCCAGCAGCCCAAAGGACAGCCCCTACGAGCAGTACTTC,CASSPKDSPYEQYF
TRBJ1-1,TRBD1,once,TRBV2,TGTGCCAGCAGAATACAGGGGGTAAACACTGAAGCTTTCTTT,CASRIQGVNTEAFF
TRBJ2-7,-,-,TRBV19,TGTGCCAGTAGTAACGCCAGGGGTTTCGAGCAGTACTTC,CASSNARGFEQYF
TRBJ2-3,-,-,TRBV6-5,TGTGCCAGCAGTTTCCGACAGGCCACTAGCACAGATACGCAGTATTTT,CASSFRQATSTDTQYF